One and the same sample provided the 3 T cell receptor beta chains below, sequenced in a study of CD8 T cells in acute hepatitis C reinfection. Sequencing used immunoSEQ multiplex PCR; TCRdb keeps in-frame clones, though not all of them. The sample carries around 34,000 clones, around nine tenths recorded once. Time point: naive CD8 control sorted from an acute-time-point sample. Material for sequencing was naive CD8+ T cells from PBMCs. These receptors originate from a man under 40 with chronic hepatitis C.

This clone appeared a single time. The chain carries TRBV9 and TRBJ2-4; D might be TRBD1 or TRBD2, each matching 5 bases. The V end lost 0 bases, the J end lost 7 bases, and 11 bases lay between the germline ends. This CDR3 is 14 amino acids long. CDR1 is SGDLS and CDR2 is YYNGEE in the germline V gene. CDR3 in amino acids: CASSVAGGDNIQYF. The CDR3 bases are TGTGCCAGCAGCGTAGCTGGTGGGGACAACATTCAGTACTTC.

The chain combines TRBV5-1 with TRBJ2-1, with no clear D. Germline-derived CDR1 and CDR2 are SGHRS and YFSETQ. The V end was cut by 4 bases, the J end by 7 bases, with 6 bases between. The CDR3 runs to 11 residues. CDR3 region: CASSLGNEQFF. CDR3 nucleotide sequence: TGCGCCAGCAGCCTAGGGAATGAGCAGTTCTTC.

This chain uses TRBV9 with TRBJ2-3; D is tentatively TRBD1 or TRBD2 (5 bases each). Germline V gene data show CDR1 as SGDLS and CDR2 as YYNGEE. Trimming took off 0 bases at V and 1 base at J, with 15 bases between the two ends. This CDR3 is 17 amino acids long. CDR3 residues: CASSVEGPLAGTDTQYF. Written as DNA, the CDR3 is TGTGCCAGCAGCGTAGAGGGACCTTTGGCTGGCACAGATACGCAGTATTTT.